This T cell receptor (beta chain) stems from a study of regulatory T cells in long-lasting Graves disease. Building of the TCR beta libraries involved iRepertoire HTBI primers and Arm-PCR of CDR3 regions. TCRdb analysed the multiplex PCR reads with MiXCR anew, one entry per CDR3 protein. The sample comprises 400,000 to 500,000 distinct CDR3 sequences, around 15% of which are singletons, and 23% rests with the top ten. The ends lost 1 base at V and 5 bases at J; junction bases unmatched: 7. Germline V gene sequence: CDR1 MGHRA, CDR2 YSYEKL. The CDR3 runs to 17 residues. The time point denotes: newly diagnosed GD, antithyroid drugs for less than 3 months. Generation of the TCR library employed RNA extracted from PBMCs. EDTA tubes held roughly 9.9 milliliters of peripheral blood from each patient. This sample was shared with a second study, whose subject was T cells in Graves' hyperthyroidism and ophthalmopathy. That publication notes: The model anticipated ophthalmopathy a median about six months pre-onset.

The genes are TRBV4-1 and TRBJ2-3; 12 nucleotides align to TRBD1. The sequencing used peripheral blood mononuclear cells (PBMCs), collected at new diagnosis, from a patient treated with antithyroid drugs. This clonotype was obtained from a woman between 18 and 29 years old with Graves disease. The CDR3 here is CASSQATGTGGQDTQYF. DNA of the CDR3: TGCGCCAGCAGCCAAGCGACCGGGACAGGGGGCCAAGATACGCAGTATTTT.